These 11 T cell receptor beta chains originate from one sample sequenced in a study of T cells after yellow fever vaccination. TCRdb processed the 5' RACE reads anew with MiXCR; each CDR3 protein has one entry. The sample yields 550,000 or so distinct CDR3 sequences, around 21% seen once. Sample: PBMCs, taken 15 days after the yellow fever booster vaccination. Every receptor here comes from a man aged 25-40 years who received the YFV17D yellow fever vaccine.

The V gene is TRBV30, the J gene TRBJ2-7, with D uncertain. Germline CDR1 GTSNPN, CDR2 SVGIG (reference sequence). This CDR3 has 13 amino acids. CDR3 residues: CARSGRSSYEQYF. The CDR3 nucleotides read TGTGCTCGGTCCGGGCGGAGCTCCTACGAGCAGTACTTC.

This clonotype occurred a few times. CDR3: CSVDVGGTREQYF. CDR3 DNA sequence: TGCAGCGTTGATGTGGGCGGGACCCGGGAGCAGTACTTC. The genes are TRBV29-1 and TRBJ2-7; a possible D gene is TRBD2 (6 bases). Trimming took off 3 bases at V and 7 bases at J, with 16 bases between the two ends. This CDR3 spans 13 amino acids. CDR1 is SQVTM, CDR2 ANQGSEA, per germline.

The gene calls are TRBV27 and TRBJ2-5; 8 nucleotides match TRBD2. J gave up 2 bases and V 3 bases, and 2 bases lay outside the gene matches. CDR1 and CDR2 (germline): MNHEY, SMNVEV (reference sequence). CDR3 length: 14 residues. The CDR3 nucleotides are TGTGCCAGCAGTTTGAAGCGGGGGCAAGAGACCCAGTACTTC. Translated, it gives CASSLKRGQETQYF.

The V and J genes are TRBV11-2 and TRBJ2-3; 12 bases are a match to TRBD2. CDR1 and CDR2 (germline): SGHAT, FQNNGV. The CDR3 runs 17 residues. After removal of 2 bases from V and 1 base from J, the junction contained 4 bases not matched to a gene. CDR3 protein: CASSLTSGRLGTDTQYF. The CDR3 DNA follows: TGTGCCAGCAGCTTAACTAGCGGGAGGTTGGGCACAGATACGCAGTATTTT. Full variable domain (outside the CDR3, taken from reference TRBV11-2 and TRBJ2-3): EAGVAQSPRYKIIEKRQSVAFWCNPISGHATLYWYQQILGQGPKLLIQFQNNGVVDDSQLPKDRFSAERLKGVDSTLKIQPAKLEDSAVYLCASSLTSGRLGTDTQYFGPGTRLTVL.

There are a few counts of this clonotype. J is TRBJ2-5 and V is TRBV20-1; TRBD1 agrees at 7 bases. With 1 base clipped from V and 2 bases from J, the junction kept 4 bases outside the gene matches. The V gene's germline CDR1 is DFQATT and CDR2 SNEGSKA (reference sequence). The CDR3 runs to 14 residues. CDR3 loop: CSARGGTEQETQYF. The CDR3 nucleotides are TGCAGTGCTAGAGGAGGGACAGAGCAAGAGACCCAGTACTTC.

This clonotype was observed a few times. The V call is TRBV29-1, the J call TRBJ2-1; a possible D gene is TRBD1 (5 bases). The CDR3 sequence is 14 residues long. V was clipped by 7 bases and J by 0 bases, with 13 bases between them. CDR1 is SQVTM and CDR2 is ANQGSEA in the germline V gene. The CDR3 protein is CSAATASSYNEQFF. Here the CDR3 DNA reads TGCAGCGCTGCGACAGCAAGCTCCTACAATGAGCAGTTCTTC.

This clonotype was counted a few times. The rearrangement links TRBV7-9 to TRBJ2-7, with 7 bases lining up with TRBD1. CDR1 and CDR2 (germline): SEHNR, FQNEAQ (reference sequence). V shed 2 bases, J shed 2 bases, and the junction held 6 bases outside the gene matches. This CDR3 contains 15 residues. The CDR3 region has the DNA TGTGCCAGCAGCTTACCGAACGACAGGGCCTACGAGCAGTACTTC. Residues: CASSLPNDRAYEQYF.

This clonotype has just a few counts. The gene calls are TRBV19 and TRBJ1-2; tentative D call: TRBD1 (5 bases). The CDR3 covers 13 residues. The V end was cut by 4 bases, the J end by 3 bases, with 9 bases between. Germline-derived CDR1 and CDR2 are LNHDA and SQIVND (reference sequence). The chain's CDR3 is CASSTGFDYGYTF. In nucleotides, the CDR3 is TGTGCCAGTAGTACAGGGTTCGACTATGGCTACACCTTC.

This chain links TRBV30 with TRBJ2-1; 10 bases are a match to TRBD2. Germline V gene sequence: CDR1 GTSNPN, CDR2 SVGIG (reference sequence). V lost 5 bases to trimming and J lost 15 bases; unmatched junction nucleotides: 10. This CDR3 is 12 amino acids long. The CDR3 spells CAWASSGRIRFF. The CDR3 nucleotides are TGTGCCTGGGCCTCTAGCGGGAGAATTCGGTTCTTC.

This chain uses TRBV12-3 or TRBV12-4 with TRBJ1-2; TRBD1 is a possible D gene (5 bases). This CDR3 comprises 13 residues. Trimming took 6 bases from V and 5 from J, leaving 13 bases between them. CDR3 sequence: CASSKGRRYGYTF. CDR3 DNA sequence: TGTGCCAGCAGCAAGGGACGAAGATATGGCTACACCTTC.

The chain carries TRBV20-1 and TRBJ2-3; 10 bases match TRBD2. The V segment lost 3 bases and the J segment 6 bases; nucleotides outside the gene matches: 12. The CDR3 consists of 16 residues. CDR1 is DFQATT, CDR2 SNEGSKA, per germline (reference sequence). The DNA of the CDR3 is TGCAGTGCTAGTCAATTGCTAGCGGGAGCATGGGATACGCAGTATTTT. As protein: CSASQLLAGAWDTQYF.